Described below is a single T cell receptor (beta chain) sequence and its context. What it recognizes is unknown. What was sequenced were expressed TCRB transcripts, since all of the isolated RNA had been reverse transcribed. Assay used: immunoSEQ multiplex PCR; TCRdb lists only in-frame clones, some missing. The sample lists about 930,000 clones, around a sixth seen once, with around 0.02% in the top ten. The data stem from a study of beta chain features in type 1 diabetes. Overall study results and limits: It was not settled here whether HLA type affects TCRB rearrangement.

Germline lookup yields CDR1 MNHEY and CDR2 SVGAGI. V shed 6 bases and J 3 bases; nucleotides not matched to a gene: 5. The CDR3 has 14 amino acids. Sample: naive CD4+ T cells from blood. The J gene is TRBJ1-2, the V gene TRBV6-5; 9 bases agree with TRBD1. This receptor was identified in a woman aged 18-29 years in good health. The CDR3 is CASSQGTGYYGYTF. CDR3 bases: TGTGCCAGCAGCCAGGGGACAGGGTACTATGGCTACACCTTC.